The clone carrying this T cell receptor (beta chain) has a count of ten or more. Its target is unknown. From the germline J gene comes the end of the CDR3, since the read stops 3 residues before it. The protocol was immunoSEQ multiplex PCR, while the TCRdb copy is restricted to in-frame clones and leaves out a portion. This sample has about 60,000 clones and no singletons, with 1.7% in the ten largest. CDR1 MDHEN and CDR2 SYDVKM come from the germline V gene. V was shortened by 2 bases and J by 6 bases, with 20 bases between the two germline ends. This CDR3 region has 16 residues. The data were obtained in a study of T cell clonality in common variable immunodeficiency. General observations from the study: Repertoire-complication correlations in CVID were limited by patient heterogeneity.

The origin of this receptor is a person aged 18-70 years in good health. Sequences were obtained from peripheral blood mononuclear cells. V and J are TRBV28 and TRBJ2-7; a weak D match, TRBD2 (5 bases). CDR3 in amino acids: CASSLRARVLPLEQYF. The CDR3 DNA, read in part, is TGTGCCAGCAGTTTAAGGGCGCGGGTCCTCCCTCTCGAG.